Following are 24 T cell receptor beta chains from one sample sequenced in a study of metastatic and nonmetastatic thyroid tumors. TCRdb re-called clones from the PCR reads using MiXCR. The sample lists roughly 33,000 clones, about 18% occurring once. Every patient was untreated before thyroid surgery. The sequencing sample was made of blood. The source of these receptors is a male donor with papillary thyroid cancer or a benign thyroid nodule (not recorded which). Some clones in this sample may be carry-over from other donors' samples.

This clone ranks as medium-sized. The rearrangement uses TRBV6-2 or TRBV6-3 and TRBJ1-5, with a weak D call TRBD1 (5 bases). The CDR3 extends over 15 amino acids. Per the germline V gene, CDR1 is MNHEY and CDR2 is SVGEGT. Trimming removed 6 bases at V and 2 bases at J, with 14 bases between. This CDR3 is CASRLDGGGNQPQHF. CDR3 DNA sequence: TGTGCCAGCAGATTAGACGGGGGAGGCAATCAGCCCCAGCATTTT.

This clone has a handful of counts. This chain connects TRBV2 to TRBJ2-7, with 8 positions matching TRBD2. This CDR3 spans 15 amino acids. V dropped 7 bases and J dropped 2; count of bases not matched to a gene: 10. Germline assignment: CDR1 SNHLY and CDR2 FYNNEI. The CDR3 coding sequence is TGTGCCAGCACCCCCCCCCGCGGGAGGACCTACGAGCAGTACTTC. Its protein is CASTPPRGRTYEQYF. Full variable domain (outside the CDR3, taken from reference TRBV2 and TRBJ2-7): EPEVTQTPSHQVTQMGQEVILRCVPISNHLYFYWYRQILGQKVEFLVSFYNNEISEKSEIFDDQFSVERPDGSNFTLKIRSTKLEDSAMYFCASTPPRGRTYEQYFGPGTRLTVT.

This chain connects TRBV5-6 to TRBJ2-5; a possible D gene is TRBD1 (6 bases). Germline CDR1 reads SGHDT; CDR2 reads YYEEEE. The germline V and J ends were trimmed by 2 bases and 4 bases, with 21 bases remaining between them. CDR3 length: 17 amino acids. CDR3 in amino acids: CASSFLLLDSRGETQYF. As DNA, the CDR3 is TGTGCCAGCAGCTTTTTGCTATTGGACAGCAGAGGAGAGACCCAGTACTTC.

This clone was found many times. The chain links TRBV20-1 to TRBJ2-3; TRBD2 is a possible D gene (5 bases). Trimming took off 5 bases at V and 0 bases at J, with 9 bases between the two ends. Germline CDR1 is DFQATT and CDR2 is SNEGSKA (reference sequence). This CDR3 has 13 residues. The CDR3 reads CSARSVSTDTQYF. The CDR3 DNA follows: TGCAGTGCTCGTAGCGTTAGCACAGATACGCAGTATTTT.

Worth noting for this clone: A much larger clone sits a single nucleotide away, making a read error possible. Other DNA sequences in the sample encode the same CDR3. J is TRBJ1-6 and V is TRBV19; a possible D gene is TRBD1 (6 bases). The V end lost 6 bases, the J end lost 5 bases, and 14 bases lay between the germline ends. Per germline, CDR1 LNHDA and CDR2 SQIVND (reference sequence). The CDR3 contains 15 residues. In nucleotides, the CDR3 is TGTGCCAGTAGGCCCTCAGGGGCCGATAATTCACCCCTCCACTTT. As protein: CASRPSGADNSPLHF.

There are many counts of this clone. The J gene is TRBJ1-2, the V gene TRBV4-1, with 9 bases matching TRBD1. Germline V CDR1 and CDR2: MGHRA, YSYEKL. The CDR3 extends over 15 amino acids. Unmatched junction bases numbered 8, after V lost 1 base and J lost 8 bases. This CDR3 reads CASSQGGTGLEGYTF. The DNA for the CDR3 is TGCGCCAGCAGCCAAGGGGGGACAGGGTTGGAAGGCTACACCTTC.

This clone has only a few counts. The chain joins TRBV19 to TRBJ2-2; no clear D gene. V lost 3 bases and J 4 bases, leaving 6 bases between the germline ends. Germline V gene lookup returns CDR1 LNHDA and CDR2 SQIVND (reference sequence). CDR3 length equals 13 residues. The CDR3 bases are TGTGCCAGTAGTATCCAGGTCACCGGGGAGCTGTTTTTT. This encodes CASSIQVTGELFF.

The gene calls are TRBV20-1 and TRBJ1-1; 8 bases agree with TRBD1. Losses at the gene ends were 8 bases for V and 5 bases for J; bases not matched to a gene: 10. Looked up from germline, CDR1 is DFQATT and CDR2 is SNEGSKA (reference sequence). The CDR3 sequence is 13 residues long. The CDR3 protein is CSSAGGARTEAFF. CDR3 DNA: TGCAGTTCGGCAGGGGGCGCTAGGACTGAAGCTTTCTTT.

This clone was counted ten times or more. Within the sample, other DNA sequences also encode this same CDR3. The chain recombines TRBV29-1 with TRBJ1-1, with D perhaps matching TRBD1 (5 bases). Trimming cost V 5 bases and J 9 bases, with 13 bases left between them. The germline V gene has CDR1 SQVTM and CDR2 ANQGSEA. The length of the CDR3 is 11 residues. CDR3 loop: CSVMNPGKAFF. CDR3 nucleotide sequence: TGCAGCGTTATGAATCCAGGGAAAGCTTTCTTT.

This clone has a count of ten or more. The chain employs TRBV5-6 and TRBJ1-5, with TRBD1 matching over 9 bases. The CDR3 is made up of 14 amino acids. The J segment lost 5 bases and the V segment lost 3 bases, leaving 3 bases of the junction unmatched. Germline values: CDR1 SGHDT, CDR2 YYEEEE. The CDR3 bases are TGTGCCAGCAGCTCGACAGGGGGAGATCAGCCCCAGCATTTT. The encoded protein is CASSSTGGDQPQHF.

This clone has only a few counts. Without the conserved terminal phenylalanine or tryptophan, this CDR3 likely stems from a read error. The CDR3 sequence: CASSLWAGQGTGYTL. CDR3 DNA: TGTGCCAGCAGTTTATGGGCGGGACAGGGGACTGGCTACACCCTC. The chain carries TRBV28 and TRBJ1-2, with 10 positions matching TRBD1. This CDR3 is 15 amino acids long. From germline, CDR1 is MDHEN and CDR2 SYDVKM. The V gene end was trimmed by 0 bases and the J gene end by 7 bases; junction bases not matched to a gene: 5.

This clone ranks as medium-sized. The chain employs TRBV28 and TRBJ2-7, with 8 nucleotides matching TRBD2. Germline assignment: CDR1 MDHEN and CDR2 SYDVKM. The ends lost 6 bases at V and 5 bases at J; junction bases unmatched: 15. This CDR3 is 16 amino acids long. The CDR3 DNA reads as TGTGCCAGCAGCCCTTCGGGCGGGGGGCATTATGACGAGCAGTACTTC. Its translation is CASSPSGGGHYDEQYF.

CDR3 amino acids: CACLRTTPQETQYF. DNA for the CDR3: TGTGCCTGCCTACGAACGACGCCCCAAGAGACCCAGTACTTC. The chain couples TRBV6-1 to TRBJ2-5; D is ambiguous. There are 14 residues in the CDR3. Trimming left V 11 bases short and J 1 base short, with 17 bases between. Per germline, CDR1 MNHNS and CDR2 SASEGT.

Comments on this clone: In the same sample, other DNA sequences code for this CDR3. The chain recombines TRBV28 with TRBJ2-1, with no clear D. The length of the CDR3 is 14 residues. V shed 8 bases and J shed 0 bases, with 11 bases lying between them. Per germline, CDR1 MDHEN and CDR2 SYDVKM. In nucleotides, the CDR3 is TGTGCCAGCGAGCCCGGTGGCTCCTACAATGAGCAGTTCTTC. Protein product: CASEPGGSYNEQFF.

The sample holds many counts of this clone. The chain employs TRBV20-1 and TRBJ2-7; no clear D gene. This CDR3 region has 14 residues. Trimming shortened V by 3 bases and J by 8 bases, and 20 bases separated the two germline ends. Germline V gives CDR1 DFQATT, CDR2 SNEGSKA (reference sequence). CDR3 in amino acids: CSASALGSSTQQYF. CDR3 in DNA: TGCAGTGCTAGTGCCCTAGGATCGTCTACGCAGCAGTACTTC.

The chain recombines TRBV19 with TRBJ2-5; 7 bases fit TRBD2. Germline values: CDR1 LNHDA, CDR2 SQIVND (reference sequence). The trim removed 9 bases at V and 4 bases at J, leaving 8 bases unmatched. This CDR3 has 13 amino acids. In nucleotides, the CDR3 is TGTGCCAGCGGACCGGGACTAACAGAGACCCAGTACTTC. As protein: CASGPGLTETQYF.

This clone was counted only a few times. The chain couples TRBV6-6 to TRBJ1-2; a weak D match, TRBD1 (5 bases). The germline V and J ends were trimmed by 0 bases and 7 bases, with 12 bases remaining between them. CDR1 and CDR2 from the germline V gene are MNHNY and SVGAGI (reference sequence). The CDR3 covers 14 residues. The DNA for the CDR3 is TGTGCCAGCAGTTACTCGAGACTGGGGGGTGGCTACACCTTC. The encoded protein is CASSYSRLGGGYTF.

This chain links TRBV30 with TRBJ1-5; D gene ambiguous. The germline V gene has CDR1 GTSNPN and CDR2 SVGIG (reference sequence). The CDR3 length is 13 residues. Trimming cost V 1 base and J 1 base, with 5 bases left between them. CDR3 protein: CAWSGGSNQPQHF. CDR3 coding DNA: TGTGCCTGGAGTGGCGGGAGCAATCAGCCCCAGCATTTT.

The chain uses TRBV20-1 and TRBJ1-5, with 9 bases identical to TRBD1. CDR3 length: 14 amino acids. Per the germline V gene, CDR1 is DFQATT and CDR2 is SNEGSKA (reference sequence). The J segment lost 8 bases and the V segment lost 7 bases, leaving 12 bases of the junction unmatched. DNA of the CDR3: TGCAGTGATAGTCGACAGGGGGGGAATGAGCCCCAGCATTTT. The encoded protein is CSDSRQGGNEPQHF.

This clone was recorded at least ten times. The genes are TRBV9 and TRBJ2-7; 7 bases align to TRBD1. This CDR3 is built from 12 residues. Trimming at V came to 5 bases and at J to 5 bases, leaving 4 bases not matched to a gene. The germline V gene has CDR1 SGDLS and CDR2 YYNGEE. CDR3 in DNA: TGTGCCAGCAGGGGGGACAGTGACGAGCAGTACTTC. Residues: CASRGDSDEQYF.

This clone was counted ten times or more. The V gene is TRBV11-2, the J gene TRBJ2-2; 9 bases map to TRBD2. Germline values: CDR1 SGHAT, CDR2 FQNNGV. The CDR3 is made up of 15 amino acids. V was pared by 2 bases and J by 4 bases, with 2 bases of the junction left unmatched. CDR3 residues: CASSLKRGATGELFF. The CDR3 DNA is TGTGCCAGCAGCTTAAAGCGGGGGGCCACCGGGGAGCTGTTTTTT.

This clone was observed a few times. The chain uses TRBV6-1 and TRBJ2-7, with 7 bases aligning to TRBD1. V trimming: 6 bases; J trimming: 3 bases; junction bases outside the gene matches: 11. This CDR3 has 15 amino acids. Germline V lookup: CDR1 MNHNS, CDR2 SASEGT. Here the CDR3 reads CASSRTGTALYEQYF. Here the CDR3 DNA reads TGTGCCAGCAGCCGAACCGGGACAGCACTCTACGAGCAGTACTTC.

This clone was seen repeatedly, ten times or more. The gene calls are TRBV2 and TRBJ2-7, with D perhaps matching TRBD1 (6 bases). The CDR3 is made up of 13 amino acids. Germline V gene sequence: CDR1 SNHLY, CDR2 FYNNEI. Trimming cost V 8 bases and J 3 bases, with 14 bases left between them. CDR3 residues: CASGDKLVYEQYF. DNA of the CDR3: TGTGCCAGCGGGGACAAATTAGTCTACGAGCAGTACTTC.

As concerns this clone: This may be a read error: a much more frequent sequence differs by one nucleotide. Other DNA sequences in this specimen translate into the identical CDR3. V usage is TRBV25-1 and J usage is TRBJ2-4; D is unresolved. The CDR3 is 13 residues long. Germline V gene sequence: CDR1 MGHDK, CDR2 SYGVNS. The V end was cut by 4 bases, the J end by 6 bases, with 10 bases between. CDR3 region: CASSGVTVNIQYF. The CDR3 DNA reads TGTGCCAGCAGTGGGGTTACAGTAAACATTCAGTACTTC.